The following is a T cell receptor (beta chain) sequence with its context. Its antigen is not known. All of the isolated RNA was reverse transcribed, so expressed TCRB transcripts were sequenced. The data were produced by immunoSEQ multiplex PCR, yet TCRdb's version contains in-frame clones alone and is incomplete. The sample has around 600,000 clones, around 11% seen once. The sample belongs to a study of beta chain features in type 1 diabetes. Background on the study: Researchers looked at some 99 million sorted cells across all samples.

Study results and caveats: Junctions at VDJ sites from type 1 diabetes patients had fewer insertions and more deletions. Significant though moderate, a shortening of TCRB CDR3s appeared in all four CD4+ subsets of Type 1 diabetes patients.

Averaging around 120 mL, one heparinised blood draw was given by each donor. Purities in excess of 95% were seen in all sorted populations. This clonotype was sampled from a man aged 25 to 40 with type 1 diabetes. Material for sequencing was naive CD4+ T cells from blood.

CDR3 sequence: CASVLGGGTDTQYF. The CDR3 DNA sequence: TGTGCCAGCGTCTTGGGCGGAGGGACAGATACGCAGTATTTT. The chain employs TRBV6-6 and TRBJ2-3; D might be TRBD2 (6 bases). Germline CDR1 is MNHNY and CDR2 is SVGAGI (reference sequence). Trimming took off 8 bases at V and 3 bases at J, with 15 bases between the two ends. The CDR3 extends over 14 amino acids.